The next 20 T cell receptor beta chains were all read from a single sample in a study of blood T cell repertoires in COVID-19. Generated by immunoSEQ multiplex PCR, the TCRdb table keeps only in-frame clones and is missing some. The sample lists under 300,000 clones; roughly 85% were seen once. The sample consisted of peripheral blood. The receptors shown here come from a woman aged 18-30 years with acute or convalescent COVID-19.

In its sample, this clone was seen once. The chain joins TRBV28 to TRBJ1-5, with D possibly matching TRBD1 (5 bases). CDR1 is MDHEN and CDR2 is SYDVKM in the germline V gene. This CDR3 region has 15 residues. V was clipped by 6 bases and J by 0 bases, with 12 bases between them. CDR3 sequence (DNA): TGTGCCAGCAGACCATTCAGGGATAGCAATCAGCCCCAGCATTTT. Protein sequence: CASRPFRDSNQPQHF.

The chain couples TRBV7-9 to TRBJ2-3; D ambiguous. This CDR3 contains 15 residues. Germline lookup yields CDR1 SEHNR and CDR2 FQNEAQ (reference sequence). Trimming pared 3 bases from V and 0 bases from J, leaving 10 bases between. CDR3 region: CASSLRRTSTDTQYF. The CDR3 nucleotides are TGTGCCAGCAGCTTGAGGAGAACTAGCACAGATACGCAGTATTTT.

This chain connects TRBV12-3 or TRBV12-4 to TRBJ1-1; D is perhaps TRBD1 (5 bases). The V and J ends lost 9 bases and 3 bases respectively, with 14 bases between them. The CDR3 covers 13 residues. CDR3 loop: CASEERGHTEAFF. DNA for the CDR3: TGTGCCAGTGAGGAGCGGGGACACACTGAAGCTTTCTTT.

The chain employs TRBV27 and TRBJ2-1, with D unclear. CDR3 length: 15 residues. Germline CDR1 reads MNHEY; CDR2 reads SMNVEV (reference sequence). The V and J ends lost 8 bases and 0 bases respectively, with 14 bases between them. The CDR3 DNA follows: TGTGCCAGCCTAAACCCCCGAAGCTCCTACAATGAGCAGTTCTTC. Translating it yields CASLNPRSSYNEQFF.

As to this clone: The junction departs from the called germline gene at one end, perhaps through a read error. This chain joins TRBV7-2 and TRBJ2-2; 10 nucleotides agree with TRBD2. Germline CDR1 and CDR2: SGHTA and FQGNSA. The CDR3 runs 17 residues. The CDR3 is CASSLAPSGSGSGELFF. In nucleotides, the CDR3 is TGTGCCAGCAGCCTAGCCCCTAGCGGGAGTGGGTCCGGGGAGCTGTTTTTT.

Here the CDR3 reads CASSSRTGASHSGANVLTF. CDR3 DNA: TGTGCCAGCAGCTCGAGGACAGGGGCCTCTCACTCTGGGGCCAACGTCCTGACTTTC. The chain employs TRBV11-2 and TRBJ2-6; 9 positions match TRBD1. Per germline, CDR1 SGHAT and CDR2 FQNNGV. The CDR3 extends over 19 amino acids. V lost 4 bases, J lost 0 bases, and 10 bases stayed unmatched.

The chain joins TRBV27 to TRBJ2-7, with a tentative D call TRBD1 (6 bases). This CDR3 region has 16 residues. The germline CDR1 and CDR2 sequences are MNHEY and SMNVEV (reference sequence). Trimming stripped 4 bases from V and 3 bases from J, with 19 bases between. CDR3 sequence reads: CASSSLSRDTHYEQYF. DNA of the CDR3: TGTGCCAGCAGTTCTCTGAGCCGGGACACGCACTACGAGCAGTACTTC.

V usage is TRBV3-1 (or the pseudogene TRBV3-2) and J usage is TRBJ2-7; a weak D match, TRBD1 (6 bases). The CDR3 has 16 residues. Looked up from germline, CDR1 is LGHDT and CDR2 is YNNKEL (reference sequence). V was cut by 4 bases and J by 1 base, with 17 bases left in between. CDR3 loop: CASSLDRRRMSYEQYF. CDR3 nucleotides: TGTGCCAGCAGCCTGGACAGACGTCGAATGTCCTACGAGCAGTACTTC.

Concerning this clone: Different DNA sequences within this sample yield the same CDR3. This chain joins TRBV12-3 or TRBV12-4 and TRBJ2-7, with 10 bases fitting TRBD1. The V segment lost 4 bases and the J segment 9 bases; nucleotides outside the gene matches: 6. The CDR3 spans 13 residues. DNA for the CDR3: TGTGCCAGCAGTTCCGACAGGGGGCTTGGGCAGTACTTC. It yields the protein CASSSDRGLGQYF.

The chain uses TRBV7-3 and TRBJ2-3; D possibly corresponds to TRBD2 (5 bases). CDR3 length: 13 amino acids. V shed 7 bases and J shed 4 bases, with 12 bases lying between them. CDR1 and CDR2 (germline): SGHTA, FQGTGA. The CDR3 is CASTSGGADTQYF. The CDR3, as DNA: TGTGCCAGCACCTCAGGAGGCGCAGATACGCAGTATTTT.

J is TRBJ1-2 and V is TRBV11-1; weak D call: TRBD1 (6 bases). CDR1 SGHAT and CDR2 FQDESV come from the germline V gene (reference sequence). This CDR3 has 13 residues. The V end was cut by 5 bases, the J end by 3 bases, with 10 bases between. DNA of the CDR3: TGTGCCAGCAGCCTGGACAGCGACTATGGCTACACCTTC. Translation: CASSLDSDYGYTF.

V and J are TRBV6-1 and TRBJ2-1; D is perhaps TRBD1 (6 bases). Germline V gene sequence: CDR1 MNHNS, CDR2 SASEGT. This CDR3 contains 14 residues. Between the trimmed V and J ends, which lost 2 bases and 1 base, there was a span of 6 bases. CDR3 sequence: CASSETGSYNEQFF. The CDR3 DNA sequence: TGTGCCAGCAGTGAAACAGGGTCCTACAATGAGCAGTTCTTC.

The V and J genes are TRBV4-3 and TRBJ2-3, with 7 bases lining up with TRBD2. Trimming cost V 1 base and J 0 bases; bases outside gene matches: 7. Germline V gene data show CDR1 as LGHNA and CDR2 as YSLEER. CDR3 length: 17 residues. The CDR3 is CASSQGISGASTDTQYF. CDR3 nucleotides: TGCGCCAGCAGCCAAGGAATCAGCGGGGCTAGCACAGATACGCAGTATTTT.

In this sample, this clone turned up once. The junction departs from the called germline gene at one end, perhaps through a read error. V gene TRBV18 combines with J gene TRBJ2-1; 9 nucleotides agree with TRBD2. The CDR3 contains 18 residues. Germline V lookup: CDR1 KGHSH, CDR2 LQKENI. The DNA of the CDR3 is TGTGCCAGCTCACCCAATTCCTTTCTAGCGGGAACCTATAATGAGCAGTTCTTC. It translates to CASSPNSFLAGTYNEQFF. The full variable domain, its missing parts supplied by reference TRBV18 and TRBJ2-1, is NAGVMQNPRHLVRRRGQEARLRCSPMKGHSHVYWYRQLPEEGLKFMVYLQKENIIDESGMPKERFSAEFPKEGPSILRIQQVVRGDSAAYFCASSPNSFLAGTYNEQFFGPGTRLTVL.

This clone was seen a handful of times. V and J are TRBV20-1 and TRBJ1-6; 8 nucleotides agree with TRBD1. CDR1 DFQATT and CDR2 SNEGSKA come from the germline V gene (reference sequence). CDR3 length: 17 residues. The junction had 11 bases not matched to a gene; V was cut back by 3 bases and J by 4 bases. CDR3 in DNA: TGCAGTGCTAGTGATGCTTCAGGACAGGGTTATAATTCACCCCTCCACTTT. Translating gives CSASDASGQGYNSPLHF.

This clone was seen a few times. The chain couples TRBV2 to TRBJ2-3, with D possibly TRBD2 on 6 matching bases. The CDR3 is 15 residues long. The V and J ends lost 4 bases and 8 bases respectively, with 19 bases between them. CDR1 and CDR2 (germline): SNHLY, FYNNEI. CDR3 nucleotides: TGTGCCAGCAGTGCGTCCGTGGGACTTATACTTACGCAGTATTTT. This sequence encodes CASSASVGLILTQYF.

V usage is TRBV27 and J usage is TRBJ2-5; D may be TRBD2 (5 bases). The V end lost 8 bases, the J end lost 2 bases, and 18 bases lay between the germline ends. The CDR3 runs to 15 residues. Germline lookup yields CDR1 MNHEY and CDR2 SMNVEV (reference sequence). CDR3 in DNA: TGTGCCAGCGAGAGGGAGATCCGAAGACAAGAGACCCAGTACTTC. Amino acid sequence: CASEREIRRQETQYF.

This chain links TRBV9 with TRBJ1-5, with D maybe TRBD1 (5 bases). The CDR3 is 19 residues long. V was cut by 1 base and J by 0 bases, with 20 bases left in between. Germline V CDR1 and CDR2: SGDLS, YYNGEE. CDR3 nucleotide sequence: TGTGCCAGCAGCGTACCGGGGACTAGCCGGCGATATAGCAATCAGCCCCAGCATTTT. Translated: CASSVPGTSRRYSNQPQHF.

This chain joins TRBV3-1 (or the pseudogene TRBV3-2) and TRBJ1-2; a weak D match, TRBD1 (5 bases). This CDR3 comprises 15 residues. Trimming shortened V by 0 bases and J by 4 bases, and 12 bases separated the two germline ends. CDR1 and CDR2 (germline): LGHDT, YNNKEL (reference sequence). The DNA for the CDR3 is TGTGCCAGCAGCCAAGAGGGGGGACGGGCCTATGGCTACACCTTC. This gives the protein CASSQEGGRAYGYTF.

This chain connects TRBV24-1 to TRBJ2-7; 9 bases agree with TRBD1. In germline, CDR1 is KGHDR, CDR2 SFDVKD. V was pared by 9 bases and J by 9 bases, with 8 bases of the junction left unmatched. The CDR3 is 12 amino acids. This chain's CDR3 is CATGQGKVPQYF. The CDR3 nucleotides read TGTGCCACCGGACAGGGGAAAGTACCGCAGTACTTC.